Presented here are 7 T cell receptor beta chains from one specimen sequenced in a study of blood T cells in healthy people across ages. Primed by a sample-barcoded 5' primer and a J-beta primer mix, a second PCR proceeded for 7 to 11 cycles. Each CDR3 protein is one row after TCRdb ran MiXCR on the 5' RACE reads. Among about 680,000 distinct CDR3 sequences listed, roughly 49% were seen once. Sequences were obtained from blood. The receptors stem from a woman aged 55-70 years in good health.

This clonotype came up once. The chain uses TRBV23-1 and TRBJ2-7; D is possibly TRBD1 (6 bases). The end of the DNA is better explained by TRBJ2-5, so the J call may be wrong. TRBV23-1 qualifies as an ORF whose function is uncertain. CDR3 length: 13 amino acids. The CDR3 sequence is CASGRNREETQYF. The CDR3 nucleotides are TGCGCCAGCGGGAGAAACAGGGAAGAGACCCAGTACTTC.

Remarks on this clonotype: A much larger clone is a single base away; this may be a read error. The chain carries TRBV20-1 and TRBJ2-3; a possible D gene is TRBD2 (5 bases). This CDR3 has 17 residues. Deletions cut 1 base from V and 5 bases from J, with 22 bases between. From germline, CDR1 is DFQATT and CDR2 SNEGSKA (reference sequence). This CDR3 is CSARGIAPSFEGDTQYF. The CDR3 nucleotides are TGCAGTGCTAGAGGGATCGCCCCGAGTTTCGAGGGAGATACGCAGTATTTT.

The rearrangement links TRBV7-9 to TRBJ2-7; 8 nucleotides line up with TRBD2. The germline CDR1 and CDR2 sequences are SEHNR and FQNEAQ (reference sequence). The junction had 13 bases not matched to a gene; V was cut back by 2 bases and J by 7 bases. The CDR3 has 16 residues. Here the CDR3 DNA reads TGTGCCAGCAGCTTACTCAGCGGGAGAGAGGGCAATGAGCAGTACTTC. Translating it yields CASSLLSGREGNEQYF.

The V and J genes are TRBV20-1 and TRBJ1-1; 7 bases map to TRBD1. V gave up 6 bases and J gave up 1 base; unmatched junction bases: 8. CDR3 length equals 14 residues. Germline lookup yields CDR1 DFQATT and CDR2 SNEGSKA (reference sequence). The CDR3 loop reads CSAKPGTENTEAFF. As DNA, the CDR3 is TGCAGTGCCAAACCCGGGACAGAGAACACTGAAGCTTTCTTT.

The CDR3 bases are TGTGCCAGCAGCCGCCGGACAGTCGAGGTTCTCATCCCTCAGCCCCAGCATTTT. It specifies CASSRRTVEVLIPQPQHF. This chain links TRBV6-2 or TRBV6-3 with TRBJ1-5, with a tentative D call TRBD1 (6 bases). This CDR3 comprises 18 residues. V gave up 6 bases and J gave up 6 bases, with 27 bases separating them. Germline V lookup: CDR1 MNHEY, CDR2 SVGEGT.

CDR3 in amino acids: CASSLDDTQYF. In nucleotides, the CDR3 is TGCGCCAGCAGCTTGGATGATACGCAGTATTTT. The chain employs TRBV5-1 and TRBJ2-3; D gene ambiguous. There are 11 residues in the CDR3. Looked up from germline, CDR1 is SGHRS and CDR2 is YFSETQ. Trimming left V 0 bases short and J 6 bases short, with 2 bases between.

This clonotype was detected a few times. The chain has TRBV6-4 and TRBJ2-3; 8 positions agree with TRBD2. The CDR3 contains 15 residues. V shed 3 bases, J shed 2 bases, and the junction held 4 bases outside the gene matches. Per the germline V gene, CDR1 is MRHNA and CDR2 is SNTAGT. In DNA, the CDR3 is TGTGCCAGCAGTGAACTAGCGGAAAACACAGATACGCAGTATTTT. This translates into CASSELAENTDTQYF.